Below, 12 T cell receptor beta chains from the same sample are listed, as sequenced in a study of identical twins. MiXCR, run by TCRdb on the 5' RACE reads, gives a single entry per CDR3 protein. The sample records about 520,000 distinct CDR3 sequences, roughly a fifth being singletons. The same specimen was also included in a second study, on T cells expressing NK-cell markers.

The sample comprised CD4+ T cells sorted from blood. These receptor sequences come from a woman aged 18-29 years in good health.

This clonotype has a handful of counts. This rearrangement joins TRBV6-5 to TRBJ1-2; TRBD1 agrees at 12 bases. The V and J ends lost 4 bases and 7 bases, in that order; junction bases with no gene match: 10. Per germline, CDR1 MNHEY and CDR2 SVGAGI. CDR3 length equals 16 residues. The CDR3 region is CASSWSPGQGAGGYTF. CDR3 DNA: TGTGCCAGCAGTTGGTCCCCGGGACAGGGGGCTGGTGGCTACACCTTC.

The CDR3 here is CASSLGTQRGTDTQYF. CDR3 in DNA: TGCGCCAGCAGCTTGGGAACACAGCGGGGGACAGATACGCAGTATTTT. V and J are TRBV5-1 and TRBJ2-3; TRBD2 matches 8 bases. Trimming removed 0 bases from V and 3 bases from J; junction bases left unmatched: 6. The germline gives CDR1 SGHRS, CDR2 YFSETQ. The CDR3 covers 16 residues.

This clonotype was seen only a few times. The chain employs TRBV24-1 and TRBJ1-5; D perhaps matches TRBD1 (6 bases). Per the germline V gene, CDR1 is KGHDR and CDR2 is SFDVKD. Trimming pared 2 bases from V and 5 bases from J, leaving 9 bases between. This CDR3 region has 14 residues. The CDR3 spells CATSDSGHHQPQHF. CDR3 nucleotides: TGTGCCACCAGTGATTCGGGACACCATCAGCCCCAGCATTTT.

This sequence joins TRBV20-1 and TRBJ2-5; D may be TRBD1 or TRBD2 (5 bases each). Trimming removed 1 base from V and 5 bases from J, with 14 bases in between. The CDR3 has 14 residues. Germline CDR1 DFQATT, CDR2 SNEGSKA (reference sequence). For the CDR3, the DNA is TGCAGTGCTAGAGGCCCCGGGGCTGGGGAGACCCAGTACTTC. This translates into CSARGPGAGETQYF.

V and J are TRBV12-3 or TRBV12-4 and TRBJ1-6; D gene ambiguous. Trimming took off 11 bases at V and 3 bases at J, with 23 bases between the two ends. The CDR3 is 17 amino acids. The CDR3: CAFSFSPRHSYNSPLHF. DNA for the CDR3: TGTGCCTTCAGTTTTAGCCCCCGGCATAGCTATAATTCACCCCTCCACTTT.

The V call is TRBV20-1, the J call TRBJ2-7; D is uncertain. CDR3 length: 15 amino acids. V shed 6 bases and J shed 0 bases, with 18 bases lying between them. CDR1 is DFQATT and CDR2 is SNEGSKA in the germline V gene (reference sequence). DNA for the CDR3: TGCAGTGCCTTAGATCGGCAGCAGAGCTCCTACGAGCAGTACTTC. It encodes CSALDRQQSSYEQYF.

The chain uses TRBV5-1 and TRBJ2-3; TRBD2 might be the D (6 bases). V dropped 0 bases and J dropped 5 bases, with 16 bases sitting between them. This CDR3 is 16 amino acids long. Germline V lookup: CDR1 SGHRS, CDR2 YFSETQ. The CDR3 DNA sequence: TGCGCCAGCAGCTTGGGCGGGGCGGGCCCGGGAGATACGCAGTATTTT. It yields the protein CASSLGGAGPGDTQYF.

This clonotype came up a few times. The CDR3 loop is CASRVARTDTQYF. DNA for the CDR3: TGTGCCAGCAGGGTCGCCCGCACAGATACGCAGTATTTT. The genes are TRBV6-1 and TRBJ2-3; D remains unclear. The V and J ends lost 6 bases and 1 base respectively, with 8 bases between them. The germline gives CDR1 MNHNS, CDR2 SASEGT. The CDR3 is 13 amino acids.

V gene TRBV24-1 combines with J gene TRBJ2-5; D may match TRBD1 or TRBD2 (5 bases each). The CDR3 loop spans 13 amino acids. V lost 3 bases, J lost 7 bases, and 11 bases lay in between. Looked up from germline, CDR1 is KGHDR and CDR2 is SFDVKD. This CDR3 is CATSDPGSGTQYF. In nucleotides, the CDR3 is TGTGCCACCAGTGATCCAGGGAGTGGGACCCAGTACTTC.

This clonotype was seen a few times. The chain employs TRBV5-1 and TRBJ2-1, with 9 bases aligning to TRBD2. This CDR3 is built from 15 residues. CDR1 and CDR2 from the germline V gene are SGHRS and YFSETQ. V gave up 1 base and J gave up 7 bases; unmatched junction bases: 6. The CDR3 coding sequence is TGCGCCAGCAGCTTGATGGCGGGGGGGCCGAATGAGCAGTTCTTC. This translates into CASSLMAGGPNEQFF.

The table lists this clonotype with a few counts. The V and J genes are TRBV5-1 and TRBJ1-4; the match to TRBD1 covers 10 bases. V shed 4 bases and J 7 bases; nucleotides not matched to a gene: 7. This CDR3 region has 15 residues. Per germline, CDR1 SGHRS and CDR2 YFSETQ. The CDR3 DNA follows: TGCGCCAGCAGCGTCAGACAGGGGGCGAGTGAAAAACTGTTTTTT. Its translation: CASSVRQGASEKLFF.

This clonotype was detected a few times. The genes are TRBV6-1 and TRBJ1-4; 9 bases are a match to TRBD1. This CDR3 has 15 amino acids. Germline V gives CDR1 MNHNS, CDR2 SASEGT. V lost 7 bases to trimming and J lost 5 bases; unmatched junction nucleotides: 8. CDR3 bases: TGTGCCAGCAACTCTGCCGGGACAGGGAATGAAAAACTGTTTTTT. This sequence encodes CASNSAGTGNEKLFF.